These 19 T cell receptor beta chains were all obtained from the same sample, sequenced in a study of spatial heterogeneity in lung cancer. Specified time point: sample taken at primary tumor resection. Study-level findings and limits: Expanded intratumoral alpha and beta TCR counts tracked tumor mutation counts.

These TCRs' antigens remain unknown. Via MiXCR, TCRdb re-called the 5' RACE reads, giving one row per CDR3 protein. The data contain 4,800 or so distinct CDR3 sequences, approximately 22% of them seen just once; the ten biggest clones take up 9% to 10%. The sequences come from lung tumor tissue, collected at surgery. These receptors all come from a male donor with early-stage non-small cell lung cancer.

This clonotype has only one observation. The chain links TRBV27 to TRBJ2-7; D is unclear. This CDR3 has 13 amino acids. Germline CDR1 and CDR2: MNHEY and SMNVEV (reference sequence). Between the trimmed V and J ends, which lost 0 bases and 1 base, there was a span of 4 bases. CDR3 in DNA: TGTGCCAGCAGTTTATCTTGGTCCTACGAGCAGTACTTC. Residues: CASSLSWSYEQYF.

In this sample, this clonotype is medium-sized (0.01 to 0.1%). The chain employs TRBV6-1 and TRBJ1-1, with D unclear. The germline gives CDR1 MNHNS, CDR2 SASEGT. V lost 2 bases to trimming and J lost 1 base, with 8 bases between them. The CDR3 totals 14 residues. The chain's CDR3 is CASSERSGNTEAFF. The CDR3 nucleotides are TGTGCCAGCAGTGAAAGGTCGGGGAACACTGAAGCTTTCTTT.

Only a few counts were recorded for this clonotype. The CDR3 spells CASSFTGIGQETQYF. The CDR3 region has the DNA TGCGCCAGCAGCTTTACAGGGATCGGGCAAGAGACCCAGTACTTC. The V and J genes are TRBV5-1 and TRBJ2-5, with D possibly TRBD1 on 6 matching bases. V lost 2 bases, J lost 2 bases, and 13 bases lay in between. Germline V gene data show CDR1 as SGHRS and CDR2 as YFSETQ. CDR3 size: 15 residues.

The chain recombines TRBV28 with TRBJ2-5; 7 bases line up with TRBD2. Trimming cost V 2 bases and J 4 bases; bases outside gene matches: 10. CDR3 length equals 16 residues. Germline CDR1 and CDR2: MDHEN and SYDVKM. DNA for the CDR3: TGTGCCAGCAGTTTACCGGATGCGGGAGCGGGAGAGACCCAGTACTTC. Encoded protein: CASSLPDAGAGETQYF.

V and J are TRBV2 and TRBJ2-5, with 7 bases identical to TRBD2. The CDR3 spans 17 residues. Germline V gene lookup returns CDR1 SNHLY and CDR2 FYNNEI. V gave up 7 bases and J gave up 0 bases; unmatched junction bases: 14. DNA for the CDR3: TGTGCCAGCAACACCGGGCCCCCGCGGGGGTACCAAGAGACCCAGTACTTC. This codes for CASNTGPPRGYQETQYF.

This clonotype was counted between two and nine times. CDR3 in amino acids: CAWMGRGGLNTEAFF. Here the CDR3 DNA reads TGTGCCTGGATGGGCAGGGGCGGACTGAACACTGAAGCTTTCTTT. The rearrangement uses TRBV30 and TRBJ1-1, with D tentatively TRBD1 (6 bases). This CDR3 comprises 15 residues. From germline, CDR1 is GTSNPN and CDR2 SVGIG (reference sequence). Trimming stripped 4 bases from V and 0 bases from J, with 15 bases between.

There are a few counts of this clonotype. The chain carries TRBV29-1 and TRBJ2-7; 9 bases agree with TRBD1. V dropped 5 bases and J dropped 4; count of bases not matched to a gene: 15. This CDR3 has 16 amino acids. Germline V gene lookup returns CDR1 SQVTM and CDR2 ANQGSEA. CDR3 DNA sequence: TGCAGCGTTCGGGGGGACAGGGAAGGTAAGAGGTACGAGCAGTACTTC. It translates to CSVRGDREGKRYEQYF.

This clonotype has a handful of counts. J is TRBJ1-6 and V is TRBV6-6; 9 bases fit TRBD1. The CDR3 is made up of 14 amino acids. V gave up 8 bases and J gave up 5 bases; unmatched junction bases: 4. Germline values: CDR1 MNHNY, CDR2 SVGAGI (reference sequence). The CDR3 DNA reads TGTGCCAGCTCCCGGGACAGGGATAATTCACCCCTCCACTTT. Protein product: CASSRDRDNSPLHF.

This clonotype was seen ten or more times. A much larger clone lies a single base off, so this may be a read error. V gene TRBV4-2 combines with J gene TRBJ1-5, with no clear D. Per the germline V gene, CDR1 is LGHNA and CDR2 is YNFKEQ. The length of the CDR3 is 15 residues. CDR3 residues: CASSQEGNSNQSQHF. As DNA, the CDR3 is TGTGCCAGCAGCCAAGAGGGGAATAGCAATCAGTCCCAGCATTTT.

This clonotype appeared a few times. The rearrangement links TRBV4-2 to TRBJ2-7; D unresolved. V was cut by 2 bases and J by 0 bases, with 17 bases left in between. There are 17 residues in the CDR3. CDR1 LGHNA and CDR2 YNFKEQ come from the germline V gene. CDR3 DNA: TGTGCCAGCAGCCAAAAGCCGTACGCGGTGAGCTCCTACGAGCAGTACTTC. This gives the protein CASSQKPYAVSSYEQYF.

This clonotype ranks as medium-sized (0.01 to 0.1%). This chain links TRBV20-1 with TRBJ2-1, with TRBD1 identical over 9 bases. V lost 1 base to trimming and J lost 6 bases; unmatched junction nucleotides: 7. There are 15 residues in the CDR3. CDR1 is DFQATT, CDR2 SNEGSKA, per germline (reference sequence). The CDR3 DNA is TGCAGTGCTAGAGCCCCCCCGACAGGGGGCAATGAGCAGTTCTTC. This sequence encodes CSARAPPTGGNEQFF.

This clonotype was detected many times. The chain employs TRBV12-3 or TRBV12-4 and TRBJ1-3; D gene ambiguous. The germline V and J ends were trimmed by 6 bases and 6 bases, with 9 bases remaining between them. The CDR3 is 12 residues long. The CDR3 loop reads CASSPGSNTIYF. In DNA form, the CDR3 reads TGTGCCAGCAGCCCTGGCTCAAACACCATATATTTT.

The chain has TRBV5-1 and TRBJ2-7; the match to TRBD1 covers 7 bases. With V trimmed by 3 bases and J by 3 bases, 0 bases remained unmatched. CDR1 and CDR2 (germline): SGHRS, YFSETQ. This CDR3 comprises 12 residues. This chain's CDR3 is CASSYRGYEQYF. The DNA of the CDR3 is TGCGCCAGCAGCTACAGGGGCTACGAGCAGTACTTC.

This clonotype is labeled as medium-sized (0.01 to 0.1%). The V gene is TRBV27, the J gene TRBJ2-3, with TRBD2 as a possible D gene (5 bases). Trimming took off 10 bases at V and 2 bases at J, with 16 bases between the two ends. Per the germline V gene, CDR1 is MNHEY and CDR2 is SMNVEV (reference sequence). The CDR3 covers 14 residues. As DNA, the CDR3 is TGTGCCAACAACACCGGACGGGACACAGATACGCAGTATTTT. Translated: CANNTGRDTDTQYF.

This clonotype was observed a few times. The chain is built from TRBV29-1 and TRBJ1-1, with D uncertain. CDR3 length equals 12 residues. CDR1 is SQVTM and CDR2 is ANQGSEA in the germline V gene. V lost 4 bases, J lost 10 bases, and 16 bases lay in between. CDR3 in amino acids: CSVVEDSPGAFF. The CDR3 DNA reads TGCAGCGTTGTGGAGGATTCTCCGGGAGCTTTCTTT.

This clonotype occurred a few times. The rearrangement joins TRBV9 to TRBJ2-5; 9 bases fit TRBD2. J was trimmed by 1 base and V by 1 base; bases with no gene match: 5. CDR3 length equals 16 residues. The germline V gene encodes CDR1 SGDLS and CDR2 YYNGEE. The CDR3 DNA is TGTGCCAGCAGCGTATGGGCTAGCGGGGCCCAAGAGACCCAGTACTTC. It yields the protein CASSVWASGAQETQYF.

This clonotype was observed a handful of times. V is TRBV4-1 and J is TRBJ1-2, with TRBD1 matching over 9 bases. Germline V gives CDR1 MGHRA, CDR2 YSYEKL. Trimming cost V 3 bases and J 4 bases; bases outside gene matches: 9. The CDR3 contains 16 residues. CDR3 nucleotides: TGCGCCAGCAGCCAGAGCAGGACAGGGGCTTTCTATGGCTACACCTTC. Amino acid sequence: CASSQSRTGAFYGYTF.

This clonotype is judged medium-sized. The chain recombines TRBV5-4 with TRBJ2-5; D possibly corresponds to TRBD1 (5 bases). The CDR3 is 15 amino acids. V lost 2 bases to trimming and J lost 1 base, with 12 bases between them. Germline V CDR1 and CDR2: SGHNT, YYREEE (reference sequence). CDR3 nucleotides: TGTGCCAGCAGCTTAGTCGACAGAGCCCAAGAGACCCAGTACTTC. As protein: CASSLVDRAQETQYF. The full variable domain, with the rest looked up from reference TRBV5-4 and TRBJ2-5, is ETGVTQSPTHLIKTRGQQVTLRCSSQSGHNTVSWYQQALGQGPQFIFQYYREEENGRGNFPPRFSGLQFPNYSSELNVNALELDDSALYLCASSLVDRAQETQYFGPGTRLLVL.

The rearrangement links TRBV6-1 to TRBJ1-1, with D unclear. Trimming pared 6 bases from V and 0 bases from J, leaving 8 bases between. Germline CDR1 and CDR2: MNHNS and SASEGT. This CDR3 spans 13 amino acids. CDR3 amino acids: CASSRVVNTEAFF. CDR3 nucleotide sequence: TGTGCCAGCAGCCGTGTGGTGAACACTGAAGCTTTCTTT.